The subject of this entry is one TCR beta chain. Its antigen is not known. The CDR3 length is 11 residues. Germline CDR1 and CDR2: SGHRS and YFSETQ. Trimming took off 2 bases at V and 2 bases at J, with 0 bases between the two ends. The sample comes from a study of T cell responses to AZD1222 COVID-19 vaccine. At the level of the study: Pooling covered second doses at about 4 or about 12 weeks. Notes on the study in general: CD4 TCRs linked to vaccination spanned spike, dominating at 160-218 and 743-854. Donors in the cohort were predominantly white British and more often female, and clonal diversity was possibly underestimated.

Using immunoSEQ multiplex PCR, the repertoire was profiled, and TCRdb retains in-frame clones only, with some absent. The sample lists approximately 110,000 clones; approximately 92% were seen once. The sequences come from peripheral blood, collected on day 0 of AZD1222 vaccination. The TCR was taken from an adult in good health. V and J are TRBV5-1 and TRBJ2-3; the D is unclear. The CDR3 reads CASSFTDTQYF. CDR3 in DNA: TGCGCCAGCAGCTTCACAGATACGCAGTATTTT.